These 11 T cell receptor beta chains were sequenced from one sample in a study of vaccination and CD4 T cells after COVID-19. The antigens of these receptors remain unknown. The Oncomine TCR Beta short-read assay was what sequenced the DNA obtained from cultured CD4+ T cells. MiXCR, run by TCRdb on the PCR reads, gives a single entry per CDR3 protein. The data contain under 25,000 distinct CDR3 sequences, 40% of them singletons. Noted treatment: approximately nine-day PBMC culture with coronavirus spike peptide pools or control peptides (ViraFEST assay). The specimen comprised CD4+ T cells from blood, cultured in vitro, sampled after SARS-CoV-2 vaccination. The receptors originated from a human donor who had recovered from COVID-19.

The chain links TRBV7-9 to TRBJ1-2; D perhaps matches TRBD1 (5 bases). CDR1 is SEHNR and CDR2 is FQNEAQ in the germline V gene (reference sequence). With 0 bases removed from V and 3 bases from J, the gap between germline ends came to 11 bases. The CDR3 totals 15 residues. CDR3 protein: CASSLARGVHYGYTF. CDR3 DNA sequence: TGTGCCAGCAGCTTAGCGAGAGGGGTGCACTATGGCTACACCTTC.

The chain uses TRBV28 and TRBJ2-7, with 9 bases identical to TRBD1. The CDR3 has 14 amino acids. Losses at the gene ends were 10 bases for V and 7 bases for J; bases not matched to a gene: 14. The germline V gene encodes CDR1 MDHEN and CDR2 SYDVKM. CDR3 nucleotide sequence: TGTGCCACCAAAAACTCACAGGGGGCGCAGGAGCAGTACTTC. Protein: CATKNSQGAQEQYF.

There are a few counts of this clonotype. V and J are TRBV7-2 and TRBJ1-6; D is uncertain. CDR1 is SGHTA and CDR2 is FQGNSA in the germline V gene. V was trimmed by 1 base and J by 8 bases, leaving 12 bases between them. The CDR3 totals 15 residues. This CDR3 is CASSLEGPRDSPLHF. The CDR3 DNA reads TGTGCCAGCAGCTTAGAGGGTCCAAGGGATTCACCCCTCCACTTT.

The chain joins TRBV7-6 to TRBJ2-7, with 7 positions matching TRBD1. This CDR3 has 15 residues. In germline, CDR1 is SGHVS, CDR2 FNYEAQ. J lost 3 bases, V lost 3 bases, and 8 bases had no gene match. CDR3: CASSFGAQGYYEQYF. For the CDR3, the DNA is TGTGCCAGCAGCTTCGGGGCACAGGGGTACTACGAGCAGTACTTC.

This clonotype turned up a few times. The rearrangement uses TRBV6-2 or TRBV6-3 and TRBJ2-7, with 7 bases lining up with TRBD2. J gave up 3 bases and V 2 bases, and 19 bases lay outside the gene matches. The CDR3 has 19 amino acids. CDR1 MNHEY and CDR2 SVGEGT come from the germline V gene. DNA for the CDR3: TGTGCCAGCAGTTACCTAGTATTTCGGGGCGGGAGCAAGCTCTACGAGCAGTACTTC. It specifies CASSYLVFRGGSKLYEQYF.

This clonotype has a handful of counts. The chain links TRBV6-1 to TRBJ1-2, with D uncertain. The germline V and J ends were trimmed by 0 bases and 5 bases, with 7 bases remaining between them. Germline CDR1 is MNHNS and CDR2 is SASEGT. The CDR3 has 13 amino acids. CDR3 region: CASSEAGLYGYTF. Written as DNA, the CDR3 is TGTGCCAGCAGTGAAGCTGGCCTGTATGGCTACACCTTC.

This rearrangement joins TRBV6-5 to TRBJ2-7, with a possible D match to TRBD2 (6 bases). The CDR3 is 13 residues long. Trimming stripped 3 bases from V and 6 bases from J, with 12 bases between. In germline, CDR1 is MNHEY, CDR2 SVGAGI. The CDR3 DNA reads as TGTGCCAGCAGTTATAGGCAGGGAGGCGAGCAGTACTTC. Protein product: CASSYRQGGEQYF.

The rearrangement uses TRBV14 and TRBJ2-3; 8 bases align to TRBD1. The V segment lost 4 bases and the J segment 0 bases; nucleotides outside the gene matches: 9. This CDR3 comprises 17 residues. The germline V gene encodes CDR1 SGHDN and CDR2 FVKESK. Written as DNA, the CDR3 is TGTGCCAGCAGCCCTTTCCGACAGGGGTGGAGCACAGATACGCAGTATTTT. Amino acids: CASSPFRQGWSTDTQYF.

J is TRBJ2-5 and V is TRBV11-3; 8 positions match TRBD2. Germline CDR1 is SGHNT and CDR2 is YENEEA. The CDR3 has 15 residues. V shed 3 bases, J shed 0 bases, and the junction held 3 bases outside the gene matches. CDR3 region: CASSFSGVNQETQYF. CDR3 DNA sequence: TGTGCCAGCAGCTTTAGCGGGGTAAACCAAGAGACCCAGTACTTC.

This clonotype was observed a handful of times. The V and J genes are TRBV20-1 and TRBJ1-1; the match to TRBD1 covers 10 bases. CDR3 length: 12 amino acids. In germline, CDR1 is DFQATT, CDR2 SNEGSKA (reference sequence). J lost 9 bases, V lost 6 bases, and 7 bases had no gene match. The CDR3: CSANDRGQKAFF. Here the CDR3 DNA reads TGCAGTGCCAACGACAGGGGGCAAAAAGCTTTCTTT.

This clonotype was detected only a few times. J is TRBJ1-1 and V is TRBV10-1, with a possible D match to TRBD1 (6 bases). There are 14 residues in the CDR3. Germline V gene data show CDR1 as WNHNN and CDR2 as SYGVQD (reference sequence). V was trimmed by 4 bases and J by 4 bases, leaving 13 bases between them. In nucleotides, the CDR3 is TGCGCCAGCAGTGTGGGGGGGCTCGGCACTGAAGCTTTCTTT. This sequence encodes CASSVGGLGTEAFF.